Listed below are T cell receptor beta chains from one sample, sequenced in a study of blood T cell repertoires in COVID-19. The table came from immunoSEQ multiplex PCR; TCRdb's copy has only in-frame clones and leaves some out. The profile shows 75,000 to 100,000 clones, 65% to 90% of them singletons. The sample was peripheral blood. These receptors were taken from a man at least 80 years old with acute or convalescent COVID-19. The CDR3 runs from the conserved cysteine through the conserved F or W. D genes are given only for firm matches. Only some rows state a clone size, as once, few, many or a class for expanded clones.

v_gene	d_gene	abundance	j_gene	CDR3aa	CDR3nt
TRBV29-1	TRBD2	-	TRBJ2-1	CSVGTSTEQFF	TGCAGCGTTGGGACTAGTACCGAGCAGTTCTTC
TRBV5-4	-	-	TRBJ2-7	CASSSGTYEQYF	TGTGCCAGCAGCTCTGGGACTTACGAGCAGTACTTC
TRBV28	TRBD2	-	TRBJ2-3	CASSVAGELTDTQYF	TGTGCCAGCAGTGTAGCGGGAGAGCTCACAGATACGCAGTATTTT
TRBV7-2	-	-	TRBJ1-5	CASSFETPGGRVQPQHF	TGTGCCAGCAGCTTTGAAACACCGGGAGGTAGGGTTCAGCCCCAGCATTTT
TRBV4-3	-	few	TRBJ1-2	CASSQDTGMGGYTF	TGCGCCAGCAGCCAAGATACCGGGATGGGGGGCTACACCTTC
TRBV9	-	few	TRBJ2-3	CASSVATGTMITDTQYF	TGTGCCAGCAGCGTAGCCACGGGTACAATGATCACAGATACGCAGTATTTT
TRBV7-2	TRBD2	-	TRBJ2-1	CASSPGLAGREQFF	TGTGCCAGCAGCCCAGGACTAGCGGGACGTGAGCAGTTCTTC
TRBV28	-	-	TRBJ2-4	CASSFRGDKNIQYF	TGTGCCAGCAGTTTCCGGGGAGACAAAAACATTCAGTACTTC
TRBV15	TRBD1	-	TRBJ1-2	CATSRGQGAYGYTF	TGTGCCACCAGCAGAGGGCAGGGGGCGTATGGCTACACCTTC
TRBV19	TRBD1	few	TRBJ2-1	CASTQGQGHNEQFF	TGTGCCAGTACGCAGGGACAGGGACACAATGAGCAGTTCTTC
TRBV5-1	TRBD1	-	TRBJ2-2	CASSPRTGVYTGELFF	TGCGCCAGCAGCCCAAGGACAGGGGTGTACACCGGGGAGCTGTTTTTT
TRBV6-6	-	-	TRBJ2-1	CASRITGNPYNEQFF	TGTGCCAGCAGAATAACAGGGAACCCTTACAATGAGCAGTTCTTC
TRBV6-5	-	-	TRBJ1-2	CASRRQDGGYTF	TGTGCCAGCAGGCGACAGGACGGCGGCTACACCTTC
TRBV2	TRBD2	-	TRBJ2-3	CASLGLAGLTDTQYF	TGTGCCAGCCTCGGACTAGCGGGCCTCACAGATACGCAGTATTTT
TRBV9	-	few	TRBJ2-1	CASSVGQGLSNEQFF	TGTGCCAGCAGCGTAGGACAGGGACTCTCCAATGAGCAGTTCTTC
TRBV21-1	-	once	TRBJ1-4	CASSKGRGRDEKLFF	TGTGCCAGCAGCAAAGGGAGGGGGCGGGATGAAAAACTGTTTTTT
TRBV5-1	-	-	TRBJ2-1	CASSLARGVAYNEQFF	TGCGCCAGCAGCTTGGCCCGCGGAGTCGCCTACAATGAGCAGTTCTTC
TRBV11-2	TRBD2	-	TRBJ2-7	CASSLDRVAGAYEQYF	TGTGCCAGCAGCTTAGATCGGGTAGCGGGAGCCTACGAGCAGTACTTC
TRBV19	TRBD1	few	TRBJ1-4	CASSGQGSEKLFF	TGTGCCAGTAGTGGACAGGGAAGCGAAAAACTGTTTTTT
TRBV7-3	-	-	TRBJ2-7	CASSTQAYF	TGTGCCAGCAGCACCCAGGCGTACTTC
TRBV28	TRBD1	-	TRBJ2-7	CASSFLLRGQGGEQYF	TGTGCCAGCAGTTTCTTGCTTCGGGGACAGGGTGGCGAGCAGTACTTC
TRBV2	TRBD1	once	TRBJ1-2	CASRGQGPSGYTF	TGTGCCAGCAGGGGACAGGGGCCCAGTGGCTACACCTTC
TRBV6-2/TRBV6-3	TRBD1	-	TRBJ1-1	CASSSLRTGDEAFF	TGTGCCAGCAGTTCCCTACGGACAGGCGATGAAGCTTTCTTT
TRBV29-1	-	once	TRBJ2-3	CSVDGQALDTQYF	TGCAGCGTTGACGGCCAGGCATTGGATACGCAGTATTTT
TRBV28	TRBD2	few	TRBJ2-1	CASSSLAGDVF	TGTGCCAGCAGTTCGCTAGCGGGAGACGTCTTC
TRBV5-1	TRBD2	-	TRBJ2-7	CASSLETSGSRSSYEQYF	TGCGCCAGCAGCCTAGAAACTAGCGGGAGTCGCAGCTCCTACGAGCAGTACTTC
TRBV5-1	-	-	TRBJ2-7	CASSLETRGEQYF	TGCGCCAGCAGCTTGGAAACCCGCGGGGAGCAGTACTTC
TRBV6-1	-	-	TRBJ2-7	CASSEALGGAYEQYF	TGTGCCAGCAGTGAAGCGCTCGGCGGAGCCTACGAGCAGTACTTC
TRBV30	-	-	TRBJ2-5	CAWTTGQTQYF	TGTGCCTGGACTACAGGTCAGACCCAGTACTTC
TRBV19	TRBD1	-	TRBJ1-2	CASSILPGTGTVYGYTF	TGTGCCAGTAGTATTCTGCCCGGGACAGGGACTGTTTATGGCTACACCTTC
TRBV11-2	-	-	TRBJ2-5	CASSYGLRGQGETQYF	TGTGCCAGCAGCTATGGGCTCCGGGGTCAAGGGGAGACCCAGTACTTC
TRBV11-2	-	-	TRBJ1-5	CASSRSFNQPQHF	TGTGCCAGCAGCAGGAGTTTCAATCAGCCCCAGCATTTT
TRBV7-2	TRBD1	-	TRBJ2-7	CASSLSRPGGVGAEQYF	TGTGCCAGCAGCTTAAGTCGGCCAGGGGGAGTGGGCGCCGAGCAGTACTTC
TRBV28	-	-	TRBJ1-5	CASSLGPNNQPQHF	TGTGCCAGCAGTTTAGGGCCTAATAATCAGCCCCAGCATTTT
TRBV2	TRBD1	-	TRBJ1-2	CASSPSPFPGTGYGYTF	TGTGCCAGCAGCCCCAGTCCTTTCCCCGGGACAGGCTATGGCTACACCTTC
TRBV29-1	TRBD1	-	TRBJ2-5	CSVVVATGGQETQYF	TGCAGCGTTGTAGTCGCGACAGGGGGCCAAGAGACCCAGTACTTC
TRBV28	TRBD2	-	TRBJ2-1	CASSRLAGINEQFF	TGTGCCAGTTCACGACTAGCGGGGATCAATGAGCAGTTCTTC
TRBV5-1	-	-	TRBJ1-1	CASSTPGGNTEAFF	TGCGCCAGCAGCACCCCAGGTGGCAACACTGAAGCTTTCTTT
TRBV27	TRBD1	-	TRBJ2-2	CASRPRDRGITGELFF	TGTGCCAGCAGGCCCCGGGACAGGGGAATCACCGGGGAGCTGTTTTTT